These 24 T cell receptor beta chains share one sample of origin, sequenced in a study of blood T cell repertoires in COVID-19 (dated by TCRdb to the early 2020s). Libraries were constructed by the immunoSEQ multiplex PCR assay. Held by TCRdb, this immuneACCESS table contains in-frame sequences only and omits some clones. Under half of the omission traces to an unresolved V gene where checked; the cause of the rest is unknown. A total of around 140,000 clones appear in this sample, 75% to 90% of them only once. The ten largest account for around 38% of the sample. Material for sequencing was peripheral blood. All receptors come from a man aged 50-59 years who had recovered from COVID-19.

J is TRBJ1-5 and V is TRBV7-2, with 7 bases that match TRBD1. Per germline, CDR1 SGHTA and CDR2 FQGNSA. J lost 1 base, V lost 2 bases, and 2 bases had no gene match. This CDR3 contains 15 residues. The CDR3 DNA is TGTGCCAGCAGCTTACTGACAGGGAGCAATCAGCCCCAGCATTTT. Amino acids: CASSLLTGSNQPQHF. The variable domain in full, completed from reference TRBV7-2 and TRBJ1-5, reads GAGVSQSPSNKVTEKGKDVELRCDPISGHTALYWYRQSLGQGLEFLIYFQGNSAPDKSGLPSDRFSAERTGGSVSTLTIQRTQQEDSAVYLCASSLLTGSNQPQHFGDGTRLSIL.

This clone was seen just once. The chain joins TRBV10-2 to TRBJ2-7; 11 nucleotides line up with TRBD2. V gave up 5 bases and J gave up 0 bases; unmatched junction bases: 9. Germline V gene data show CDR1 as WSHSY and CDR2 as SAAADI. CDR3 length equals 17 residues. In DNA form, the CDR3 reads TGCGCCAGCAGTAACGAACTAGCGGGGGCCATCTCCTACGAGCAGTACTTC. Translating it yields CASSNELAGAISYEQYF.

This clone was found once. This specimen includes other DNA sequences encoding the same CDR3. This chain links TRBV18 with TRBJ1-1; D is unclear. Germline V gene sequence: CDR1 KGHSH, CDR2 LQKENI. With 3 bases removed from V and 0 bases from J, the gap between germline ends came to 5 bases. This CDR3 region has 13 residues. The CDR3 DNA follows: TGTGCCAGCTCACCCACAGTGAACACTGAAGCTTTCTTT. It codes for CASSPTVNTEAFF.

This chain links TRBV2 with TRBJ1-2, with a tentative D call TRBD1 (6 bases). Trimming left V 6 bases short and J 1 base short, with 12 bases between. This CDR3 comprises 14 residues. Germline lookup yields CDR1 SNHLY and CDR2 FYNNEI. CDR3 DNA: TGTGCCAGCAGGTTAACAGGGAGTAACTATGGCTACACCTTC. Amino acid sequence: CASRLTGSNYGYTF.

The V gene is TRBV5-4, the J gene TRBJ2-5; D gene ambiguous. The CDR3 sequence is 13 residues long. Germline CDR1 and CDR2: SGHNT and YYREEE (reference sequence). V gave up 4 bases and J gave up 4 bases, with 11 bases separating them. The CDR3 loop is CASSRSGSETQYF. As DNA, the CDR3 is TGTGCCAGCAGCAGATCCGGGTCAGAGACCCAGTACTTC.

This clone was observed a handful of times. The gene calls are TRBV30 and TRBJ2-5; 8 bases agree with TRBD2. The CDR3 loop spans 13 amino acids. The germline gives CDR1 GTSNPN, CDR2 SVGIG (reference sequence). With 4 bases clipped from V and 4 bases from J, the junction kept 5 bases outside the gene matches. The CDR3 nucleotides read TGTGCCTGGAAACGGGGGGGCGGAGAGACCCAGTACTTC. It translates to CAWKRGGGETQYF. The full variable domain, completed using reference TRBV30 and TRBJ2-5, is SQTIHQWPATLVQPVGSPLSLECTVEGTSNPNLYWYRQAAGRGLQLLFYSVGIGQISSEVPQNLSASRPQDRQFILSSKKLLLSDSGFYLCAWKRGGGETQYFGPGTRLLVL.

V and J are TRBV30 and TRBJ1-4; D not certain. With 4 bases removed from V and 4 bases from J, the gap between germline ends came to 7 bases. Germline assignment: CDR1 GTSNPN and CDR2 SVGIG (reference sequence). This CDR3 comprises 12 residues. In DNA, the CDR3 is TGTGCCTGGACGGGGAGTAATGAAAAACTGTTTTTT. Protein sequence: CAWTGSNEKLFF.

The chain couples TRBV5-1 to TRBJ2-7; 11 bases align to TRBD1. V lost 4 bases to trimming and J lost 4 bases; unmatched junction nucleotides: 4. Germline V gene data show CDR1 as SGHRS and CDR2 as YFSETQ. The CDR3 loop spans 14 amino acids. The CDR3 is CASSMGQGVYEQYF. CDR3 coding DNA: TGCGCCAGCAGCATGGGACAGGGGGTTTACGAGCAGTACTTC.

The chain links TRBV29-1 to TRBJ2-5; D is possibly TRBD2 (7 bases). The CDR3 totals 12 residues. Germline lookup yields CDR1 SQVTM and CDR2 ANQGSEA. Deletions cut 1 base from V and 8 bases from J, with 11 bases between. CDR3: CSVEVGGGTQYF. For the CDR3, the DNA is TGCAGCGTTGAAGTGGGGGGGGGCACCCAGTACTTC.

The chain employs TRBV7-2 and TRBJ1-2, with D unclear. The CDR3 covers 13 residues. The germline V gene encodes CDR1 SGHTA and CDR2 FQGNSA. The germline V and J ends were trimmed by 1 base and 8 bases, with 11 bases remaining between them. In DNA form, the CDR3 reads TGTGCCAGCAGCTTAGATGGAGGGAAAGGCTACACCTTC. Protein sequence: CASSLDGGKGYTF.

The CDR3 sequence: CASTPTRGLADTQYF. CDR3 DNA sequence: TGTGCCAGCACCCCGACTAGAGGGTTGGCAGATACGCAGTATTTT. The V gene is TRBV6-2 or TRBV6-3, the J gene TRBJ2-3; D perhaps matches TRBD2 (6 bases). The CDR3 loop spans 15 amino acids. Germline lookup yields CDR1 MNHEY and CDR2 SVGEGT. Trimming removed 7 bases from V and 4 bases from J, with 18 bases in between.

This clone is a singleton in its sample. This chain uses TRBV19 with TRBJ2-5; 9 nucleotides agree with TRBD2. The CDR3 contains 15 residues. Per the germline V gene, CDR1 is LNHDA and CDR2 is SQIVND (reference sequence). V trimming: 7 bases; J trimming: 1 base; junction bases outside the gene matches: 7. The DNA for the CDR3 is TGTGCCAGTACACGAAGGCGGGGGGGCCAAGAGACCCAGTACTTC. It yields the protein CASTRRRGGQETQYF.

The rearrangement uses TRBV9 and TRBJ1-2; 7 bases are a match to TRBD1. V was clipped by 0 bases and J by 8 bases; unmatched bases: 10. This CDR3 comprises 15 residues. CDR1 and CDR2 from the germline V gene are SGDLS and YYNGEE. CDR3 sequence reads: CASSVALQTGNGYTF. DNA of the CDR3: TGTGCCAGCAGCGTAGCCCTACAGACAGGGAACGGCTACACCTTC.

J is TRBJ2-5 and V is TRBV5-4; 14 nucleotides line up with TRBD2. This CDR3 spans 17 amino acids. Germline V CDR1 and CDR2: SGHNT, YYREEE (reference sequence). V lost 4 bases, J lost 5 bases, and 10 bases stayed unmatched. The CDR3 sequence: CASSLKTSGGAVETQYF. The CDR3 DNA is TGTGCCAGCAGCCTAAAGACTAGCGGGGGGGCCGTGGAGACCCAGTACTTC.

The chain uses TRBV5-4 and TRBJ2-5; 8 bases are a match to TRBD1. V was pared by 4 bases and J by 3 bases, with 8 bases of the junction left unmatched. The CDR3 is 15 amino acids. The germline V gene has CDR1 SGHNT and CDR2 YYREEE (reference sequence). CDR3 sequence: CASSPGQGQKETQYF. The CDR3 DNA reads as TGTGCCAGCAGCCCAGGACAGGGACAAAAAGAGACCCAGTACTTC.

This chain links TRBV6-5 with TRBJ1-6; possible D gene TRBD1, 5 bases. V was pared by 6 bases and J by 8 bases, with 14 bases between. The CDR3 has 14 residues. The germline CDR1 and CDR2 sequences are MNHEY and SVGAGI. CDR3 protein: CASRRPGAYSPLHF. CDR3 nucleotide sequence: TGTGCCAGCAGGCGCCCTGGGGCTTATTCACCCCTCCACTTT.

The rearrangement joins TRBV19 to TRBJ1-5, with D unclear. V was trimmed by 5 bases and J by 7 bases, leaving 9 bases between them. This CDR3 is 12 amino acids long. Germline CDR1 is LNHDA and CDR2 is SQIVND (reference sequence). CDR3 sequence: CASSQTPQPQHF. CDR3 coding DNA: TGTGCCAGTAGTCAAACACCGCAGCCCCAGCATTTT.

V usage is TRBV2 and J usage is TRBJ1-6, with D hard to call. Between the trimmed V and J ends, which lost 1 base and 6 bases, there was a span of 7 bases. The CDR3 totals 14 residues. Germline values: CDR1 SNHLY, CDR2 FYNNEI. The CDR3 nucleotides are TGTGCCAGCAGTGAAGGGCAGTTTAATTCACCCCTCCACTTT. Translated: CASSEGQFNSPLHF.

The genes are TRBV4-2 and TRBJ2-1, with D maybe TRBD2 (6 bases). The CDR3 sequence is 14 residues long. CDR1 and CDR2 from the germline V gene are LGHNA and YNFKEQ. The V end lost 5 bases, the J end lost 4 bases, and 12 bases lay between the germline ends. CDR3: CASSFGGDYNEQFF. The CDR3 DNA reads as TGTGCCAGCAGCTTCGGAGGGGATTACAATGAGCAGTTCTTC.

This chain uses TRBV27 with TRBJ1-5, with D hard to call. V shed 4 bases and J shed 0 bases, with 13 bases lying between them. Germline CDR1 reads MNHEY; CDR2 reads SMNVEV (reference sequence). CDR3 length: 16 residues. CDR3 sequence reads: CASSSLTSYSNQPQHF. The CDR3 DNA follows: TGTGCCAGCAGTTCTCTGACATCTTATAGCAATCAGCCCCAGCATTTT.

The gene calls are TRBV29-1 and TRBJ1-1; D gene ambiguous. From germline, CDR1 is SQVTM and CDR2 ANQGSEA. V was shortened by 1 base and J by 1 base, with 7 bases between the two germline ends. CDR3 length: 13 residues. CDR3 nucleotides: TGCAGCGTTGAAGTGGGCTGGAACACTGAAGCTTTCTTT. It codes for CSVEVGWNTEAFF.

The chain links TRBV11-2 to TRBJ2-5; D possibly corresponds to TRBD1 (5 bases). Germline V CDR1 and CDR2: SGHAT, FQNNGV. CDR3 length: 13 amino acids. V gave up 6 bases and J gave up 5 bases, with 13 bases separating them. CDR3 sequence: CASSSGLGETQYF. In nucleotides, the CDR3 is TGTGCCAGCAGTTCAGGGTTGGGGGAGACCCAGTACTTC.

This rearrangement joins TRBV6-6 to TRBJ2-7; 11 nucleotides align to TRBD1. Germline V gene lookup returns CDR1 MNHNY and CDR2 SVGAGI (reference sequence). The CDR3 is made up of 16 amino acids. Trimming at V came to 6 bases and at J to 3 bases, leaving 10 bases not matched to a gene. CDR3 sequence (DNA): TGTGCCAGCAGCAATCAGGGACAGGGGGTCGACTACGAGCAGTACTTC. Protein sequence: CASSNQGQGVDYEQYF.

This chain connects TRBV29-1 to TRBJ1-2; 8 nucleotides agree with TRBD1. The germline V gene has CDR1 SQVTM and CDR2 ANQGSEA. Germline trimming cut 5 bases from V and 4 bases from J; bases unmatched to any gene: 6. CDR3 length: 13 amino acids. CDR3 in DNA: TGCAGCGTTAAGACAGGGGAAACCTATGGCTACACCTTC. Translated: CSVKTGETYGYTF.